This T cell receptor (beta chain) is drawn from a study of control samples from healthy donors and cancer patients. Sequencing used immunoSEQ multiplex PCR; TCRdb keeps in-frame clones, though not all of them. The sample contains 190,000 or so clones, approximately 95% of which appear only once. Germline V gives CDR1 LGHDT, CDR2 YNNKEL (reference sequence). J was trimmed by 0 bases and V by 4 bases; bases with no gene match: 5. The CDR3 runs 15 residues. This TCR was sampled from a young man in good health. The chain has TRBV3-1 (or the pseudogene TRBV3-2) and TRBJ2-7; 8 bases align to TRBD1. The specimen sequenced was blood. CDR3 sequence reads: CASSRWDRSSYEQYF. CDR3 coding DNA: TGTGCCAGCAGCCGTTGGGACAGGAGCTCCTACGAGCAGTACTTC.